The rows below give T cell receptor beta chains drawn from one sample of a study of blood T cells in healthy people across ages. MiXCR was run by TCRdb on the 5' RACE reads, yielding one entry per CDR3 protein. The top ten clones hold around 8% of a sample with more than 1.4 million distinct CDR3 sequences, approximately 40% of them seen once. Sequencing was carried out using blood. Receptors were obtained from a woman aged 18-29 years in good health. CDR3s include the opening cysteine and the closing phenylalanine or tryptophan. Fields, in order: J gene, clone size, V gene, D gene, CDR3 DNA, CDR3 protein. D genes are given only for firm matches. Not all rows give a size; the values are once, few, many and, for expanded clones, a class.

j_gene: TRBJ1-2; abundance: many; v_gene: TRBV7-9; d_gene: .; CDR3nt: TGTGCCAGCAGCTTAGCAGTTGGTGGCTACACCTTC; CDR3aa: CASSLAVGGYTF
j_gene: TRBJ1-2; abundance: few; v_gene: TRBV3-1; d_gene: TRBD1; CDR3nt: TGTGCCAGCAACAGGGGACAGAACTATGGCTACACCTTC; CDR3aa: CASNRGQNYGYTF
j_gene: TRBJ1-2; abundance: .; v_gene: TRBV20-1; d_gene: .; CDR3nt: TGCAGTGCGGCAGGGAATGGCTACACCTTC; CDR3aa: CSAAGNGYTF
j_gene: TRBJ2-2; abundance: .; v_gene: TRBV10-2; d_gene: TRBD2; CDR3nt: TGCGCCAGCAGTGAGGGCAGCACTAGCGGGGGGGCCGGGGAGCTGTTTTTT; CDR3aa: CASSEGSTSGGAGELFF
j_gene: TRBJ2-3; abundance: few; v_gene: TRBV2; d_gene: TRBD2; CDR3nt: TGTGCCAGCACCCCCACGGGACTAGCAACAGATACGCAGTATTTT; CDR3aa: CASTPTGLATDTQYF
j_gene: TRBJ1-1; abundance: few; v_gene: TRBV2; d_gene: .; CDR3nt: TGTGCCAGCAGAGAGGGGGGCACTGAAGCTTTCTTT; CDR3aa: CASREGGTEAFF
j_gene: TRBJ1-1; abundance: .; v_gene: TRBV20-1; d_gene: .; CDR3nt: TGCAGTGCTAGAGATCGTGAGGGGTTCAGGAACACTGAAGCTTTCTTT; CDR3aa: CSARDREGFRNTEAFF
j_gene: TRBJ1-2; abundance: once; v_gene: TRBV25-1; d_gene: .; CDR3nt: TGTGCCAGCAGTGAATATTCGGGTGAAATGACCTATGGCTACACCTTC; CDR3aa: CASSEYSGEMTYGYTF
j_gene: TRBJ1-1; abundance: .; v_gene: TRBV18; d_gene: .; CDR3nt: TGTGCCAGCTCACCAAATACGGGAGTCATGAACACTGAAGCTTTCTTT; CDR3aa: CASSPNTGVMNTEAFF
j_gene: TRBJ1-2; abundance: .; v_gene: TRBV7-9; d_gene: .; CDR3nt: TGTGCCATCATACGACTTCAACAGGGTTGGGGCTATGGCTACACCTTC; CDR3aa: CAIIRLQQGWGYGYTF
j_gene: TRBJ2-3; abundance: once; v_gene: TRBV6-5; d_gene: TRBD2; CDR3nt: TGTGCCAGTTCCCGGGGACTAGCGATCCCAGATACGCAGTATTTT; CDR3aa: CASSRGLAIPDTQYF
j_gene: TRBJ2-7; abundance: .; v_gene: TRBV15; d_gene: TRBD2; CDR3nt: TGTGCCACCAGCGGTACTAGCGGGCGGTCCTACGAGCAGTACTTC; CDR3aa: CATSGTSGRSYEQYF
j_gene: TRBJ1-2; abundance: .; v_gene: TRBV7-9; d_gene: .; CDR3nt: TGTGCCAGCAGCTTTGACTTACTCCTATATGGCTACACCTTC; CDR3aa: CASSFDLLLYGYTF
j_gene: TRBJ1-1; abundance: .; v_gene: TRBV28; d_gene: TRBD1; CDR3nt: TGTGCCAGCAGTTGGGGAGACAGGGAATACACTGAAGCTTTCTTT; CDR3aa: CASSWGDREYTEAFF
j_gene: TRBJ1-4; abundance: .; v_gene: TRBV7-9; d_gene: TRBD1; CDR3nt: TGTGCCAGCAGCCCGGGACAGGGACAAAATGAAAAACTGTTTTTT; CDR3aa: CASSPGQGQNEKLFF
j_gene: TRBJ1-1; abundance: .; v_gene: TRBV25-1; d_gene: TRBD1; CDR3nt: TGTGCCAGCAGTGAATCAGGGGGCGGAATAACTGAAGCTTTCTTT; CDR3aa: CASSESGGGITEAFF
j_gene: TRBJ2-1; abundance: few; v_gene: TRBV12-5; d_gene: TRBD2; CDR3nt: TGTGCTAGTGGATGGGGGAGGGTCCCCTACAATGAGCAGTTCTTC; CDR3aa: CASGWGRVPYNEQFF
j_gene: TRBJ1-2; abundance: .; v_gene: TRBV12-3/TRBV12-4; d_gene: TRBD1; CDR3nt: TGTGCCAGCAGTAAGACCGGGACAGGGCTCTATGGCTACACCTTC; CDR3aa: CASSKTGTGLYGYTF
j_gene: TRBJ1-2; abundance: few; v_gene: TRBV2; d_gene: .; CDR3nt: TGTGCCAGCAGATCAGACAGCGCAGGAGGAGGCTACACCTTC; CDR3aa: CASRSDSAGGGYTF
j_gene: TRBJ1-6; abundance: few; v_gene: TRBV12-3/TRBV12-4; d_gene: .; CDR3nt: TGTGCCAGCAGCTTCCCGAACCGGGGGTCTTCACCCCTCCACTTT; CDR3aa: CASSFPNRGSSPLHF
j_gene: TRBJ2-2; abundance: .; v_gene: TRBV9; d_gene: .; CDR3nt: TGTGCCACAGCGACCGGGACCGACACCGGGGAGCTGTTTTTT; CDR3aa: CATATGTDTGELFF
j_gene: TRBJ1-1; abundance: few; v_gene: TRBV11-2; d_gene: .; CDR3nt: TGTGCCAGCAGCGCCAACCGGGACCATGGGGGGAACACTGAAGCTTTCTTT; CDR3aa: CASSANRDHGGNTEAFF
j_gene: TRBJ2-1; abundance: few; v_gene: TRBV28; d_gene: .; CDR3nt: TGTGCCAGCATGCTGAGCCCCTACAATGAGCAGTTCTTC; CDR3aa: CASMLSPYNEQFF
j_gene: TRBJ1-2; abundance: .; v_gene: TRBV5-1; d_gene: TRBD1; CDR3nt: TGCGCCAGCAGCAATCGACAGGGGTCCCTCCTTGGCTACACCTTC; CDR3aa: CASSNRQGSLLGYTF
j_gene: TRBJ2-6; abundance: .; v_gene: TRBV5-1; d_gene: .; CDR3nt: TGCGCCAGCAGCTTCACCGAGGGTAGAACTGGGGCCAACGTCCTGACTTTC; CDR3aa: CASSFTEGRTGANVLTF
j_gene: TRBJ2-1; abundance: few; v_gene: TRBV5-1; d_gene: TRBD2; CDR3nt: TGCGCCAGCAGCTTTACTAGCGGGAGTCTGAATGAGCAGTTCTTC; CDR3aa: CASSFTSGSLNEQFF
j_gene: TRBJ2-1; abundance: few; v_gene: TRBV6-5; d_gene: .; CDR3nt: TGTGCCAGCAGTTACAGATTCGGGGCCCCCAACAATGAGCAGTTCTTC; CDR3aa: CASSYRFGAPNNEQFF